This T cell receptor (beta chain) is from a study of blood T cell repertoires in COVID-19. Study in general: The samples span acute and convalescent COVID-19 from the United States, Italy and Spain. T cells, B-cell-depleted T cells, or PBMCs supplied cDNA or gDNA.

The CDR3 is 15 residues long. Germline CDR1 SGDLS, CDR2 YYNGEE. The V gene end was trimmed by 3 bases and the J gene end by 7 bases; junction bases not matched to a gene: 7. This clone appeared a single time. Libraries were prepared by immunoSEQ multiplex PCR; TCRdb keeps only in-frame clonotypes and omits some of them. The sample shows about 50,000 clones, around four fifths of them seen only once. The specimen was peripheral blood. This receptor was taken from a woman aged 80 or older with acute or convalescent COVID-19. The chain is built from TRBV9 and TRBJ1-4, with 9 bases aligning to TRBD1. Here the CDR3 reads CASSATGGGGEKLFF. The CDR3 nucleotides are TGTGCCAGCAGCGCAACAGGGGGCGGGGGTGAAAAACTGTTTTTT.